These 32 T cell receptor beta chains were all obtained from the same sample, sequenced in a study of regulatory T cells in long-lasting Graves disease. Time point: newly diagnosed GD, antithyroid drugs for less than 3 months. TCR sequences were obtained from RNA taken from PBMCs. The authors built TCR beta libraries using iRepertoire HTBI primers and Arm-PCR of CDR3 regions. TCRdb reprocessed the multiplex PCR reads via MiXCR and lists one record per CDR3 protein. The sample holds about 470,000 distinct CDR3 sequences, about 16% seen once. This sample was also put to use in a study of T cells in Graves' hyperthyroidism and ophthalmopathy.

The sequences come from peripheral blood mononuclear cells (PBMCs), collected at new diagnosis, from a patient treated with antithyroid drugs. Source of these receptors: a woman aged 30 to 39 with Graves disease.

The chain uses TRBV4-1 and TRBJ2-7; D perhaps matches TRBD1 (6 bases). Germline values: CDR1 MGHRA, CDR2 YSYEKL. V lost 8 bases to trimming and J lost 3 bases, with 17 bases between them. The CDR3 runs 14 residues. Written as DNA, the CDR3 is TGCGCCAGCTCCTATGGGGGCAGACACTACGAGCAGTACTTC. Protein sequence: CASSYGGRHYEQYF.

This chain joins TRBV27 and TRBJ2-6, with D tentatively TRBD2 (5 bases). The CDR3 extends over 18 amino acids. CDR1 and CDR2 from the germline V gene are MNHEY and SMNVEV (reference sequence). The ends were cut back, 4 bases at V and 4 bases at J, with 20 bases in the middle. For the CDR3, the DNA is TGTGCCAGCAGTTCACTGACTTCTGCGGGTTGGGGGGCCAACGTCCTGACTTTC. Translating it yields CASSSLTSAGWGANVLTF.

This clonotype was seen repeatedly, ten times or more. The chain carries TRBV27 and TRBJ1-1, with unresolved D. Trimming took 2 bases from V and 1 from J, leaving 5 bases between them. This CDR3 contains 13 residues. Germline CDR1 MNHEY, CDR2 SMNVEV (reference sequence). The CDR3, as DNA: TGTGCCAGCAGTTTACAGACGAACACTGAAGCTTTCTTT. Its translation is CASSLQTNTEAFF.

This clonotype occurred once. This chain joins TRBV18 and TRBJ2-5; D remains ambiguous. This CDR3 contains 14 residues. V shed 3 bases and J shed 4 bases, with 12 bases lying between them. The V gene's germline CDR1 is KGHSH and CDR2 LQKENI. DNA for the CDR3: TGTGCCAGCTCACCTATCCCCTCGGGAGAGACCCAGTACTTC. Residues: CASSPIPSGETQYF.

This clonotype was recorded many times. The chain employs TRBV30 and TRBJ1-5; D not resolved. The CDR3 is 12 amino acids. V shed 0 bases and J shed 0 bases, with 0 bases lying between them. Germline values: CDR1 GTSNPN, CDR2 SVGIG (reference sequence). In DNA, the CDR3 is TGTGCCTGGAGTGTTAGCAATCAGCCCCAGCATTTT. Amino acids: CAWSVSNQPQHF.

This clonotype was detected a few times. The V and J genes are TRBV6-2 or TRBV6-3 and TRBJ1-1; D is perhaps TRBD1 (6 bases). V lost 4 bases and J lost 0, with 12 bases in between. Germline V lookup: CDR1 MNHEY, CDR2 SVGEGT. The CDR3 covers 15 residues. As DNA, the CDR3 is TGTGCCAGCAGTTCAAACAGGGCCCTGAACACTGAAGCTTTCTTT. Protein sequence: CASSSNRALNTEAFF.

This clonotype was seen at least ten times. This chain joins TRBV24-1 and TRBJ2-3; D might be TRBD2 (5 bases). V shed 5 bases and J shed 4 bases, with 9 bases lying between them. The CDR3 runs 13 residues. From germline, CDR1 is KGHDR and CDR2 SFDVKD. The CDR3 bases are TGTGCCACCAGTGCGCCGAGGGCAGATACGCAGTATTTT. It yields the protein CATSAPRADTQYF.

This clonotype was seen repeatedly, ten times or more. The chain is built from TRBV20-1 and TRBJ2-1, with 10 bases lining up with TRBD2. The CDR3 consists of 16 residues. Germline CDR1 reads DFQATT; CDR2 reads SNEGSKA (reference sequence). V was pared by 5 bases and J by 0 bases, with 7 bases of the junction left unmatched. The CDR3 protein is CSAGRLAGNSYNEQFF. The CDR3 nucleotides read TGCAGTGCTGGGAGACTAGCGGGCAACTCCTACAATGAGCAGTTCTTC.

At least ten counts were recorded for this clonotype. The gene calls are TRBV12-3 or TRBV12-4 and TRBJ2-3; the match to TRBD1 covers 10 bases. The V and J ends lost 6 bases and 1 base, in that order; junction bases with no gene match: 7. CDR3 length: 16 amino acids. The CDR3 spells CASSPFGTGGTDTQYF. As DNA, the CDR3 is TGTGCCAGCAGCCCCTTCGGGACAGGGGGCACAGATACGCAGTATTTT.

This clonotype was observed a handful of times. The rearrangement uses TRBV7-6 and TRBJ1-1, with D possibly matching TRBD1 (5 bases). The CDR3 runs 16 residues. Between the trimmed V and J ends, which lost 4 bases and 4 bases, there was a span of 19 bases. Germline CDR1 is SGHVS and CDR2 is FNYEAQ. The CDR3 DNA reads TGTGCCAGCAGCTCTTTCCTCAGAAGTAGGGGCACTGAAGCTTTCTTT. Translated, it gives CASSSFLRSRGTEAFF.

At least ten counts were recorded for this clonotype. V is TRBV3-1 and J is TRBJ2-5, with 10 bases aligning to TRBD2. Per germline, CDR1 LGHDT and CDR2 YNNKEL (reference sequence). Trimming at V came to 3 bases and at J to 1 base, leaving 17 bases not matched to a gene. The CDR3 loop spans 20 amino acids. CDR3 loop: CASSHPPSGRGGRAQETQYF. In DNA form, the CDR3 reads TGTGCCAGCAGCCATCCTCCTAGCGGGAGAGGAGGGAGGGCCCAAGAGACCCAGTACTTC.

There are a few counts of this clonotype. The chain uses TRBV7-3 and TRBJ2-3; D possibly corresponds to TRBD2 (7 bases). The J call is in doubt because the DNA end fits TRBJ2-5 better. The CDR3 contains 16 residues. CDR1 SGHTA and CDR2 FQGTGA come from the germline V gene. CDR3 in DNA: TGTGCCAGCAGCTTAAGGGGGGGGGCCGCAGCCGGGACCCAGTACTTC. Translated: CASSLRGGAAAGTQYF.

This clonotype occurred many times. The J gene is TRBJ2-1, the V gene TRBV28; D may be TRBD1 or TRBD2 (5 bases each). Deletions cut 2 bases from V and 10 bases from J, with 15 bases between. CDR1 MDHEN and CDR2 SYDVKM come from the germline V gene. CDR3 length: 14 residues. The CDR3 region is CASSLTGLQMEQFF. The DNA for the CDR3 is TGTGCCAGCAGTTTAACGGGGCTCCAGATGGAGCAGTTCTTC. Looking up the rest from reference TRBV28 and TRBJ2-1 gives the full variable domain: DVKVTQSSRYLVKRTGEKVFLECVQDMDHENMFWYRQDPGLGLRLIYFSYDVKMKEKGDIPEGYSVSREKKERFSLILESASTNQTSMYLCASSLTGLQMEQFFGPGTRLTVL.

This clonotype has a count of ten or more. The CDR3 loop is CASSPVSSGRLTEQYF. The CDR3, as DNA: TGTGCCAGCAGCCCGGTTAGTAGCGGGAGGCTCACGGAGCAGTACTTC. The chain combines TRBV28 with TRBJ2-7; 10 bases match TRBD2. This CDR3 comprises 16 residues. Germline-derived CDR1 and CDR2 are MDHEN and SYDVKM. J was trimmed by 7 bases and V by 6 bases; bases with no gene match: 15. The complete variable domain, with remaining parts taken from reference TRBV28 and TRBJ2-7, reads DVKVTQSSRYLVKRTGEKVFLECVQDMDHENMFWYRQDPGLGLRLIYFSYDVKMKEKGDIPEGYSVSREKKERFSLILESASTNQTSMYLCASSPVSSGRLTEQYFGPGTRLTVT.

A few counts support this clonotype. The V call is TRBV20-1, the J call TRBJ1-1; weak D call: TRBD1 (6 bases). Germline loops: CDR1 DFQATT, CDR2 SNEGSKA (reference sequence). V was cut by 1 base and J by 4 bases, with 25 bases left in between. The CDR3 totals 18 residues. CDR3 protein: CSARGTSTGIARSTEAFF. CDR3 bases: TGCAGTGCTAGAGGTACATCTACAGGGATTGCCAGATCCACTGAAGCTTTCTTT.

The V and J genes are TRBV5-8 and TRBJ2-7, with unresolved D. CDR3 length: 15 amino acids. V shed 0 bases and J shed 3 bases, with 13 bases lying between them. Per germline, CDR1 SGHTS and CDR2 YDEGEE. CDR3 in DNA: TGTGCCAGCAGCTTGGAGGGCGTGTGGGTCTACGAGCAGTACTTC. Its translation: CASSLEGVWVYEQYF.

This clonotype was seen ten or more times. In DNA form, the CDR3 reads TGTGCCAGCAGTTCTTTCACGGGGGAGCTTCAAGAGACCCAGTACTTC. Translating gives CASSSFTGELQETQYF. This rearrangement joins TRBV12-3 or TRBV12-4 to TRBJ2-5, with a possible D match to TRBD2 (6 bases). Trimming stripped 4 bases from V and 2 bases from J, with 17 bases between. The CDR3 has 16 residues.

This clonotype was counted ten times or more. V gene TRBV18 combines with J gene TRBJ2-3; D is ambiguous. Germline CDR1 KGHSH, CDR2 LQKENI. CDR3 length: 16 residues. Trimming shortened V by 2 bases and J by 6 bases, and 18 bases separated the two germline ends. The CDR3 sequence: CASSPWQVLSQDTQYF. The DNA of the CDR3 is TGTGCCAGCTCACCATGGCAGGTGCTCAGTCAGGATACGCAGTATTTT.

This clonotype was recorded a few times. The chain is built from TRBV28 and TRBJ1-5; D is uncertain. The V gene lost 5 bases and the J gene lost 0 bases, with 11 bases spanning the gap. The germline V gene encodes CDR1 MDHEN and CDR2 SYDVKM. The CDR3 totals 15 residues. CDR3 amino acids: CASSPDILSNQPQHF. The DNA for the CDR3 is TGTGCCAGCAGTCCAGACATCCTTAGCAATCAGCCCCAGCATTTT.

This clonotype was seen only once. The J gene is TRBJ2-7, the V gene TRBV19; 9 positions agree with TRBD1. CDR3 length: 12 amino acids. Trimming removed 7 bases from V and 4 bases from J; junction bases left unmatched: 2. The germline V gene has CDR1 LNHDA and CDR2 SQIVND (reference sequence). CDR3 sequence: CASKDRGYEQYF. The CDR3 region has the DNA TGTGCCAGTAAGGACAGGGGTTACGAGCAGTACTTC.

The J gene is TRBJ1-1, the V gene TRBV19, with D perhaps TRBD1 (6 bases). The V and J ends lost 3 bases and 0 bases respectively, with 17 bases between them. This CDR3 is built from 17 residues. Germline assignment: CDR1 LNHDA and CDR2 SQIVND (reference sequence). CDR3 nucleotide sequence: TGTGCCAGTAGTATTCGGACAAGGGGGTCCATGAACACTGAAGCTTTCTTT. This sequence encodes CASSIRTRGSMNTEAFF.

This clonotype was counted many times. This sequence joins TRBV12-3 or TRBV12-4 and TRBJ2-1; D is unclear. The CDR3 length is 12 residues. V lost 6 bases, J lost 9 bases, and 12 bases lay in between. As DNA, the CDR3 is TGTGCCAGCAGCCGGAGAAAAAGTGAGCAGTTCTTC. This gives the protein CASSRRKSEQFF.

The CDR3 DNA is TGTGCCACCAGTGATTTAGCGGGAGGCTACGAGCAGTACTTC. This codes for CATSDLAGGYEQYF. The chain couples TRBV24-1 to TRBJ2-7; 9 bases line up with TRBD2. Germline CDR1 and CDR2: KGHDR and SFDVKD. The CDR3 is 14 amino acids. V was pared by 1 base and J by 3 bases, with 0 bases of the junction left unmatched.

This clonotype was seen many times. The chain's CDR3 is CASSGRGELFF. The CDR3 DNA reads as TGTGCCAGCAGTGGTCGGGGGGAGCTGTTTTTT. The chain couples TRBV2 to TRBJ2-2, with D hard to call. The CDR3 runs to 11 residues. CDR1 is SNHLY and CDR2 is FYNNEI in the germline V gene. V was pared by 4 bases and J by 8 bases, with 5 bases between.

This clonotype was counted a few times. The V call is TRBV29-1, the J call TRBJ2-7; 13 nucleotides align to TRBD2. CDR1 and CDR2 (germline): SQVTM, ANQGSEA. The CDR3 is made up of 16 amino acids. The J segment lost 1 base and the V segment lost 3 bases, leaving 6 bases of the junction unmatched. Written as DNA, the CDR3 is TGCAGCGTTGAGAGGACTAGCGGGAGTAGGTCCTACGAGCAGTACTTC. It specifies CSVERTSGSRSYEQYF.

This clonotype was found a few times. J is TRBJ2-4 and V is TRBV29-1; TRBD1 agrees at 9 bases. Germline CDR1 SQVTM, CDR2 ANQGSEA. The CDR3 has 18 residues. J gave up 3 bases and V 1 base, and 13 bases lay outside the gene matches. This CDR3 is CSVEAVPGQGMGKNIQYF. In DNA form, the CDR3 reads TGCAGCGTTGAAGCCGTCCCGGGACAGGGTATGGGCAAAAACATTCAGTACTTC.

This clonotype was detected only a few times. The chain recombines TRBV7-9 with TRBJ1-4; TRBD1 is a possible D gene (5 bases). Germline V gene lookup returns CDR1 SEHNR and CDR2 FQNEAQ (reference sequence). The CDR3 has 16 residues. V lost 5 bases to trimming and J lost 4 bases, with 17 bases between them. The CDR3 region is CASSGSRDQDNEKLFF. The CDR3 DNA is TGTGCCAGCAGCGGAAGCCGGGACCAAGATAATGAAAAACTGTTTTTT.

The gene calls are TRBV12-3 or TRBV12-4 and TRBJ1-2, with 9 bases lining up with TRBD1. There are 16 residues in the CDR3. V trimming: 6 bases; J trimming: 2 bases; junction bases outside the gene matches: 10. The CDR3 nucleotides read TGTGCCAGCAGCCCCGCCCCGGGACAGGGAAACTATGGCTACACCTTC. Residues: CASSPAPGQGNYGYTF.

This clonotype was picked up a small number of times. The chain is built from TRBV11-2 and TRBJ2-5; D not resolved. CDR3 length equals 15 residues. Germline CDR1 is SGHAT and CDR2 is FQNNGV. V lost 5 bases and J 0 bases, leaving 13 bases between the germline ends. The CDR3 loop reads CASSPLPADQETQYF. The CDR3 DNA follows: TGTGCCAGCAGCCCACTTCCGGCAGACCAAGAGACCCAGTACTTC.

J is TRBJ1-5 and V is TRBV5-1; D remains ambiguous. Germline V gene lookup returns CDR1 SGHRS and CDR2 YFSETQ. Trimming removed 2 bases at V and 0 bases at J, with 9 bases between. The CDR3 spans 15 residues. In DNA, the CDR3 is TGCGCCAGCAGCTTCGACATGTATAGCAATCAGCCCCAGCATTTT. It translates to CASSFDMYSNQPQHF.

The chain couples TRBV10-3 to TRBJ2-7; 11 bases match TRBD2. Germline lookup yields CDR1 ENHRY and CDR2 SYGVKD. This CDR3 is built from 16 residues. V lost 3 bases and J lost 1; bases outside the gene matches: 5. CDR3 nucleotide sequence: TGTGCCATCAGTGATGCGGGACTAGCGGTATCCTACGAGCAGTACTTC. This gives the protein CAISDAGLAVSYEQYF.

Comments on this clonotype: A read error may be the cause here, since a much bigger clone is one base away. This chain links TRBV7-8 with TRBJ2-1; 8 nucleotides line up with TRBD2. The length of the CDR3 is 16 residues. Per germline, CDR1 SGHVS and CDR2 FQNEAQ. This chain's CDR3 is CASGLVVAGLTTEQFF. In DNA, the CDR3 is TGTGCCAGCGGCTTAGTCGTAGCGGGGCTGACTACGGAGCAGTTCTTC.